This T cell receptor beta chain was recorded in a study of T cell responses to AZD1222 COVID-19 vaccine. Whole-study context: Doses given second, at about 4 or about 12 weeks, were pooled. Study results and caveats: Nearly half of the spike-specific TCRs reportedly recognize variant regions that carry no mutations. Repertoire samples came only from after the peak T cell response. At baseline, seropositivity was found in only six or seven AZD1222 recipients.

Of note for this clone: Its antigen is unidentified.

Sequencing was performed with immunoSEQ multiplex PCR; in TCRdb, only in-frame clones are kept and a portion is missing. The profile covers some 170,000 clones, with around nine tenths appearing a single time and approximately 1.6% taken by the ten largest. V shed 6 bases and J 9 bases; nucleotides not matched to a gene: 5. The CDR3 is made up of 13 amino acids. Germline V gives CDR1 MNHEY, CDR2 SVGAGI. The receptor was isolated from an adult in good health. The V call is TRBV6-5, the J call TRBJ2-1, with 10 bases lining up with TRBD1. Sequencing used peripheral blood, obtained on day 0 of AZD1222 vaccination. The CDR3 spells CASSRQGAGEQFF. Here the CDR3 DNA reads TGTGCCAGCAGCCGACAGGGGGCTGGTGAGCAGTTCTTC.